What follows are 22 T cell receptor beta chains derived from one specimen sequenced in a study of blood T cell repertoires in COVID-19. TCRdb keeps only in-frame clones here, not all; method: immunoSEQ multiplex PCR. The sample carries under 300,000 clones, around four fifths recorded once. Sequences were obtained from peripheral blood. The receptors stem from a man between 60 and 75 years old who had recovered from COVID-19.

CDR3 loop: CASTPRRERYEQYF. CDR3 in DNA: TGTGCCAGCACCCCGAGGCGGGAGCGATACGAGCAGTACTTC. The chain is built from TRBV7-2 and TRBJ2-7; TRBD2 matches at 7 bases. The germline gives CDR1 SGHTA, CDR2 FQGNSA. V lost 7 bases, J lost 4 bases, and 10 bases stayed unmatched. The CDR3 consists of 14 residues.

V is TRBV7-9 and J is TRBJ1-6, with TRBD1 matching 8 bases. V trimming: 3 bases; J trimming: 6 bases; junction bases outside the gene matches: 7. CDR1 and CDR2 (germline): SEHNR, FQNEAQ (reference sequence). There are 16 residues in the CDR3. This chain's CDR3 is CASSFGQGFSNSPLHF. The CDR3 DNA reads TGTGCCAGCAGCTTCGGACAGGGATTTAGTAATTCACCCCTCCACTTT.

A single count supports this clone. The J gene is TRBJ2-2, the V gene TRBV7-9; no firm D call. The V gene's germline CDR1 is SEHNR and CDR2 FQNEAQ (reference sequence). The CDR3 extends over 14 amino acids. Between the trimmed V and J ends, which lost 3 bases and 9 bases, there was a span of 14 bases. The CDR3 region has the DNA TGTGCCAGCAGCTTGGTGCCCCAGGCTTGGGAGCTGTTTTTT. Its translation is CASSLVPQAWELFF.

The V call is TRBV28, the J call TRBJ1-5, with D hard to call. The CDR3 extends over 15 amino acids. Germline-derived CDR1 and CDR2 are MDHEN and SYDVKM. V shed 3 bases and J shed 4 bases, with 13 bases lying between them. The CDR3 spells CASSFFSPINQPQHF. The CDR3 nucleotides are TGTGCCAGCAGTTTCTTTAGCCCGATAAATCAGCCCCAGCATTTT. Supplemented by reference TRBV28 and TRBJ1-5, the full variable domain reads DVKVTQSSRYLVKRTGEKVFLECVQDMDHENMFWYRQDPGLGLRLIYFSYDVKMKEKGDIPEGYSVSREKKERFSLILESASTNQTSMYLCASSFFSPINQPQHFGDGTRLSIL.

The chain employs TRBV19 and TRBJ1-5, with D perhaps TRBD1 (6 bases). Germline V gene sequence: CDR1 LNHDA, CDR2 SQIVND (reference sequence). The length of the CDR3 is 14 residues. Trimming cost V 5 bases and J 7 bases, with 15 bases left between them. For the CDR3, the DNA is TGTGCCAGTAGTGTGGGACACCCGGGGCAGCCCCAGCATTTT. Protein: CASSVGHPGQPQHF.

The chain uses TRBV5-1 and TRBJ2-3; 8 nucleotides match TRBD1. Germline V gene sequence: CDR1 SGHRS, CDR2 YFSETQ. J gave up 0 bases and V 4 bases, and 4 bases lay outside the gene matches. The CDR3 consists of 15 residues. CDR3 sequence reads: CASSERQGSTDTQYF. The DNA for the CDR3 is TGCGCCAGCAGCGAAAGACAGGGGAGCACAGATACGCAGTATTTT.

The CDR3 nucleotides are TGTGCCAGCTCACCATCGGGACATGGGGGAAAACTGTTTTTT. Amino acids: CASSPSGHGGKLFF. The chain uses TRBV18 and TRBJ1-4, with D maybe TRBD1 (6 bases). Germline V gives CDR1 KGHSH, CDR2 LQKENI. The CDR3 is 14 amino acids. Trimming stripped 2 bases from V and 10 bases from J, with 14 bases between.

The chain combines TRBV7-2 with TRBJ1-3; the D is unclear. The germline V gene encodes CDR1 SGHTA and CDR2 FQGNSA. This CDR3 is 14 amino acids long. V was pared by 5 bases and J by 0 bases, with 8 bases between. The CDR3 is CASSGRNSGNTIYF. CDR3 bases: TGTGCCAGCAGCGGGCGCAACTCTGGAAACACCATATATTTT.

V usage is TRBV7-6 and J usage is TRBJ2-1; D may be TRBD2 (6 bases). In germline, CDR1 is SGHVS, CDR2 FNYEAQ. The CDR3 consists of 14 residues. Trimming shortened V by 1 base and J by 7 bases, and 11 bases separated the two germline ends. The CDR3 spells CASSLGASVNEQFF. CDR3 nucleotides: TGTGCCAGCAGCTTAGGGGCTAGCGTGAATGAGCAGTTCTTC.

The rearrangement links TRBV6-5 to TRBJ1-2; tentative D call: TRBD1 (5 bases). V was clipped by 10 bases and J by 0 bases, with 15 bases between them. This CDR3 contains 14 residues. CDR1 is MNHEY and CDR2 is SVGAGI in the germline V gene. The CDR3 DNA reads as TGTGCCATACAAACAGGATATCCTAACTATGGCTACACCTTC. Translating gives CAIQTGYPNYGYTF.

V and J are TRBV5-1 and TRBJ1-1, with TRBD1 identical over 7 bases. Unmatched junction bases numbered 5, after V lost 0 bases and J lost 3 bases. Per germline, CDR1 SGHRS and CDR2 YFSETQ. This CDR3 has 15 residues. This CDR3 is CASSLERGPDTEAFF. CDR3 nucleotides: TGCGCCAGCAGCTTGGAGAGGGGGCCTGACACTGAAGCTTTCTTT.

The gene calls are TRBV7-2 and TRBJ1-5; 9 bases map to TRBD1. The CDR3 extends over 15 amino acids. Germline CDR1 is SGHTA and CDR2 is FQGNSA. V trimming: 5 bases; J trimming: 4 bases; junction bases outside the gene matches: 6. This CDR3 is CASSVGGQGNQPQHF. The CDR3 DNA sequence: TGTGCCAGCAGCGTAGGAGGACAGGGGAATCAGCCCCAGCATTTT.

This clone has only one observation. V and J are TRBV9 and TRBJ1-5; D unresolved. The V gene lost 0 bases and the J gene lost 6 bases, with 4 bases spanning the gap. CDR1 is SGDLS, CDR2 YYNGEE, per germline. The CDR3 is 12 residues long. DNA of the CDR3: TGTGCCAGCAGCGTAGTCTTTCAGCCCCAGCATTTT. Translated: CASSVVFQPQHF.

The chain is built from TRBV10-3 and TRBJ1-5, with TRBD1 as a possible D gene (5 bases). There are 13 residues in the CDR3. Trimming shortened V by 6 bases and J by 9 bases, and 15 bases separated the two germline ends. The germline gives CDR1 ENHRY, CDR2 SYGVKD. The CDR3 coding sequence is TGTGCCATCAGATCCAGGGAATTTCTGCCCCAGCATTTT. Its translation: CAIRSREFLPQHF.

The chain combines TRBV5-5 with TRBJ2-3; D possibly corresponds to TRBD2 (5 bases). Trimming shortened V by 0 bases and J by 1 base, and 12 bases separated the two germline ends. The V gene's germline CDR1 is SGHKS and CDR2 YYEKEE (reference sequence). This CDR3 is 16 amino acids long. The CDR3, as DNA: TGTGCCAGCAGCTTGGGACGGACTTCGGGCACAGATACGCAGTATTTT. Its translation is CASSLGRTSGTDTQYF.

CDR3 sequence: CASSAMGQRRNEKLFF. The CDR3 DNA reads TGTGCCAGCAGCGCCATGGGACAGCGGCGAAATGAAAAACTGTTTTTT. The chain couples TRBV7-9 to TRBJ1-4; 7 nucleotides line up with TRBD1. The J segment lost 5 bases and the V segment lost 5 bases, leaving 11 bases of the junction unmatched. CDR1 is SEHNR and CDR2 is FQNEAQ in the germline V gene (reference sequence). CDR3 length: 16 residues.

The chain recombines TRBV5-1 with TRBJ2-7; possibly TRBD2 for D (6 bases). The CDR3 totals 15 residues. Trimming removed 4 bases at V and 0 bases at J, with 14 bases between. Germline V gives CDR1 SGHRS, CDR2 YFSETQ. Written as DNA, the CDR3 is TGCGCCAGCAGCGGGGGACTCGGCGGCTCCTACGAGCAGTACTTC. Translation gives CASSGGLGGSYEQYF. Supplemented by reference TRBV5-1 and TRBJ2-7, the full variable domain reads KAGVTQTPRYLIKTRGQQVTLSCSPISGHRSVSWYQQTPGQGLQFLFEYFSETQRNKGNFPGRFSGRQFSNSRSEMNVSTLELGDSALYLCASSGGLGGSYEQYFGPGTRLTVT.

The V gene is TRBV15, the J gene TRBJ2-6, with 10 bases matching TRBD1. The CDR3 consists of 18 residues. CDR1 is LNHNV and CDR2 is YYDKDF in the germline V gene (reference sequence). V lost 2 bases to trimming and J lost 1 base; unmatched junction nucleotides: 5. CDR3 amino acids: CATSRKTGGLSGANVLTF. The CDR3 DNA reads TGTGCCACCAGCAGAAAGACAGGGGGCCTTTCTGGGGCCAACGTCCTGACTTTC.

V usage is TRBV28 and J usage is TRBJ2-5, with D possibly matching TRBD1 (6 bases). With 5 bases removed from V and 5 bases from J, the gap between germline ends came to 18 bases. The germline V gene encodes CDR1 MDHEN and CDR2 SYDVKM. The length of the CDR3 is 15 residues. The CDR3 sequence is CASSTDRRGRETQYF. The CDR3 DNA reads as TGTGCCAGCAGTACCGACCGCAGGGGTAGGGAGACCCAGTACTTC. The complete variable domain, with remaining parts taken from reference TRBV28 and TRBJ2-5, reads DVKVTQSSRYLVKRTGEKVFLECVQDMDHENMFWYRQDPGLGLRLIYFSYDVKMKEKGDIPEGYSVSREKKERFSLILESASTNQTSMYLCASSTDRRGRETQYFGPGTRLLVL.

The chain joins TRBV24-1 to TRBJ2-1; 10 bases agree with TRBD2. The V gene's germline CDR1 is KGHDR and CDR2 SFDVKD. The CDR3 extends over 16 amino acids. V trimming: 4 bases; J trimming: 6 bases; junction bases outside the gene matches: 8. CDR3 region: CATSDKSGRALNEQFF. In DNA form, the CDR3 reads TGTGCCACCAGTGACAAAAGCGGGAGGGCCCTCAATGAGCAGTTCTTC.

V is TRBV29-1 and J is TRBJ2-2, with 10 bases matching TRBD1. The germline V gene has CDR1 SQVTM and CDR2 ANQGSEA. Unmatched junction bases numbered 8, after V lost 6 bases and J lost 4 bases. This CDR3 is 15 amino acids long. The DNA of the CDR3 is TGCAGCGTAGAGGGGGGGACAGGGGCCACCGGGGAGCTGTTTTTT. Translated: CSVEGGTGATGELFF.

Only one count was recorded for this clone. The chain recombines TRBV5-8 with TRBJ2-1; 11 nucleotides match TRBD2. CDR1 is SGHTS and CDR2 is YDEGEE in the germline V gene. V lost 0 bases to trimming and J lost 9 bases; unmatched junction nucleotides: 5. CDR3 length: 15 amino acids. The CDR3 coding sequence is TGTGCCAGCAGCTTGGGACTAGCGGGATTACTTGAGCAGTTCTTC. Its protein is CASSLGLAGLLEQFF.